The next 21 T cell receptor beta chains were all read from a single sample in a study of T cells in Graves' hyperthyroidism and ophthalmopathy. Regions amplified from RNA transcripts were the TCR beta CDR3 regions. Using the HTBI primer set, a first-round RT-PCR was run on the TCR CDR3. TCRdb re-derived calls from the multiplex PCR reads in MiXCR, one entry per CDR3 protein. The data show hundreds of thousands of distinct CDR3 sequences, more than 15% seen once. Sequenced sample: blood. Receptor source: a woman aged 40 to 50 with Graves' ophthalmopathy.

This clonotype was detected many times. This rearrangement joins TRBV28 to TRBJ1-1; D may be TRBD1 (6 bases). Per the germline V gene, CDR1 is MDHEN and CDR2 is SYDVKM. The CDR3 loop spans 13 amino acids. The V and J ends lost 7 bases and 5 bases respectively, with 14 bases between them. The CDR3 sequence: CASKGGLRTEAFF. The CDR3 bases are TGTGCCAGCAAGGGGGGGCTACGGACTGAAGCTTTCTTT.

This clonotype was detected only a few times. The chain links TRBV12-3 or TRBV12-4 to TRBJ2-1; D gene unclear. Trimming left V 6 bases short and J 10 bases short, with 13 bases between. This CDR3 has 12 amino acids. CDR3 sequence (DNA): TGTGCCAGCAGGGTCCGAGACGCCGAGCAGTTCTTC. Amino acids: CASRVRDAEQFF.

V gene TRBV5-6 combines with J gene TRBJ2-7; D perhaps matches TRBD1 (6 bases). This CDR3 has 14 residues. The V end was cut by 5 bases, the J end by 0 bases, with 12 bases between. Per germline, CDR1 SGHDT and CDR2 YYEEEE. The CDR3 DNA is TGTGCCAGCAGTTCCGGGACAACCTCCTACGAGCAGTACTTC. Translated: CASSSGTTSYEQYF.

There are a few counts of this clonotype. The chain couples TRBV20-1 to TRBJ1-2; D may be TRBD1 (5 bases). Germline CDR1 DFQATT, CDR2 SNEGSKA (reference sequence). The CDR3 is made up of 12 amino acids. This chain's CDR3 is CSPLRGGYGYTF. In DNA, the CDR3 is TGCAGCCCATTAAGGGGAGGCTATGGCTACACCTTC.

A few counts support this clonotype. The rearrangement links TRBV2 to TRBJ1-1, with D perhaps matching TRBD1 (6 bases). With 10 bases removed from V and 6 bases from J, the gap between germline ends came to 15 bases. The germline gives CDR1 SNHLY, CDR2 FYNNEI. The CDR3 is 12 residues long. CDR3 sequence: CATQRGFAEAFF. For the CDR3, the DNA is TGTGCCACCCAAAGGGGGTTCGCTGAAGCTTTCTTT.

The chain has TRBV20-1 and TRBJ2-7; the match to TRBD2 covers 9 bases. The V segment lost 2 bases and the J segment 0 bases; nucleotides outside the gene matches: 20. CDR1 DFQATT and CDR2 SNEGSKA come from the germline V gene (reference sequence). The CDR3 sequence is 20 residues long. The CDR3 DNA reads as TGCAGTGCTAGAAGTCCTCCAGGAACTAGCGGGTTTGATAACTCCTACGAGCAGTACTTC. Amino acids: CSARSPPGTSGFDNSYEQYF.

The chain combines TRBV20-1 with TRBJ2-3; 9 bases are shared with TRBD2. With V trimmed by 3 bases and J by 5 bases, 12 bases remained unmatched. Germline lookup yields CDR1 DFQATT and CDR2 SNEGSKA (reference sequence). This CDR3 has 16 residues. This CDR3 is CSASGLAGASGDTQYF. In DNA form, the CDR3 reads TGCAGTGCTAGTGGTTTAGCGGGAGCGTCTGGAGATACGCAGTATTTT.

This clonotype was detected many times. The V gene is TRBV11-2, the J gene TRBJ1-6, with D perhaps matching TRBD1 (5 bases). V shed 3 bases and J shed 4 bases, with 7 bases lying between them. This CDR3 is built from 14 residues. CDR1 is SGHAT, CDR2 FQNNGV, per germline. Here the CDR3 reads CASSLGPYNSPLHF. CDR3 bases: TGTGCCAGCAGCTTGGGACCTTATAATTCACCCCTCCACTTT.

This clonotype was seen only a few times. The chain links TRBV10-3 to TRBJ2-2, with 7 bases fitting TRBD2. CDR3 length equals 17 residues. Germline V gene data show CDR1 as ENHRY and CDR2 as SYGVKD. Trimming removed 8 bases from V and 4 bases from J; junction bases left unmatched: 16. The CDR3 here is CAILVRAGVSLTGELFF. Here the CDR3 DNA reads TGTGCCATCCTTGTCCGTGCGGGGGTATCACTCACCGGGGAGCTGTTTTTT.

This clonotype was found many times. The chain has TRBV20-1 and TRBJ2-5; D is possibly TRBD1 or TRBD2 (5 bases each). The CDR3 contains 15 residues. Germline values: CDR1 DFQATT, CDR2 SNEGSKA (reference sequence). Trimming removed 0 bases at V and 3 bases at J, with 14 bases between. This CDR3 is CSAREPGTPKETQYF. DNA for the CDR3: TGCAGTGCTAGAGAACCCGGGACCCCAAAAGAGACCCAGTACTTC.

This clonotype was counted between two and nine times. The V gene is TRBV20-1, the J gene TRBJ2-3; a weak D match, TRBD1 (6 bases). The ends were cut back, 5 bases at V and 5 bases at J, with 14 bases in the middle. From germline, CDR1 is DFQATT and CDR2 SNEGSKA (reference sequence). This CDR3 spans 13 amino acids. CDR3 sequence reads: CSAQGQTEDTQYF. The CDR3 bases are TGCAGTGCTCAAGGACAGACCGAAGATACGCAGTATTTT.

This chain links TRBV11-2 with TRBJ1-1; 7 nucleotides agree with TRBD1. J was trimmed by 7 bases and V by 5 bases; bases with no gene match: 7. Germline loops: CDR1 SGHAT, CDR2 FQNNGV. The CDR3 has 13 residues. CDR3 bases: TGTGCCAGCAGCAGGGGGCCGGACATTGAAGCTTTCTTT. Its protein is CASSRGPDIEAFF.

The chain links TRBV7-9 to TRBJ1-1; the D gene is possibly TRBD1 (6 bases). Germline V gene lookup returns CDR1 SEHNR and CDR2 FQNEAQ (reference sequence). V was shortened by 4 bases and J by 7 bases, with 13 bases between the two germline ends. The CDR3 consists of 13 residues. CDR3 sequence: CASSYRAGGEAFF. CDR3 sequence (DNA): TGTGCCAGCAGCTACAGGGCAGGAGGTGAAGCTTTCTTT. Complete variable domain (other parts from reference TRBV7-9 and TRBJ1-1): DTGVSQNPRHKITKRGQNVTFRCDPISEHNRLYWYRQTLGQGPEFLTYFQNEAQLEKSRLLSDRFSAERPKGSFSTLEIQRTEQGDSAMYLCASSYRAGGEAFFGQGTRLTVV.

DNA of the CDR3: TGCGCCAGCAGCCCCCCGACCGCCGCAACTAATGAAAAACTGTTTTTT. It translates to CASSPPTAATNEKLFF. The chain combines TRBV5-1 with TRBJ1-4; no definite D call. This CDR3 region has 16 residues. Trimming cost V 4 bases and J 0 bases, with 13 bases left between them. Per germline, CDR1 SGHRS and CDR2 YFSETQ.

This clonotype occurred a few times. The rearrangement uses TRBV20-1 and TRBJ2-6; D is possibly TRBD1 or TRBD2 (5 bases each). The CDR3 runs 16 residues. Germline CDR1 and CDR2: DFQATT and SNEGSKA (reference sequence). V was clipped by 5 bases and J by 0 bases, with 14 bases between them. This CDR3 reads CSAPSGRDSGANVLTF. In nucleotides, the CDR3 is TGCAGTGCTCCCTCGGGACGGGACTCTGGGGCCAACGTCCTGACTTTC.

V gene TRBV6-1 combines with J gene TRBJ2-2; D is undetermined. Germline-derived CDR1 and CDR2 are MNHNS and SASEGT. CDR3 length: 16 residues. Trimming stripped 7 bases from V and 3 bases from J, with 18 bases between. The CDR3 loop is CASTLRLSWDTGELFF. The CDR3 region has the DNA TGTGCCAGCACCCTACGGTTAAGCTGGGACACCGGGGAGCTGTTTTTT.

This clonotype was seen repeatedly, ten times or more. J is TRBJ2-2 and V is TRBV19; D is perhaps TRBD1 (6 bases). V was cut by 5 bases and J by 5 bases, with 12 bases left in between. The CDR3 is 14 residues long. Per germline, CDR1 LNHDA and CDR2 SQIVND (reference sequence). CDR3 loop: CASSPETGTGELFF. DNA of the CDR3: TGTGCCAGTAGTCCCGAGACAGGTACCGGGGAGCTGTTTTTT.

This clonotype was observed many times. The V and J genes are TRBV6-2 or TRBV6-3 and TRBJ1-5; a weak D match, TRBD1 (5 bases). This CDR3 comprises 15 residues. From germline, CDR1 is MNHEY and CDR2 SVGEGT. The V end lost 10 bases, the J end lost 7 bases, and 23 bases lay between the germline ends. The CDR3 DNA follows: TGTGCCATCAGAGAGACGACAGCGGCGGACCAGCCCCAGCATTTT. Translating it yields CAIRETTAADQPQHF.

Only a few counts were recorded for this clonotype. A read error may be the cause here, since a much bigger clone is one base away. V and J are TRBV2 and TRBJ2-1; D gene ambiguous. CDR1 and CDR2 from the germline V gene are SNHLY and FYNNEI. Deletions cut 3 bases from V and 4 bases from J, with 16 bases between. The CDR3 spans 16 residues. CDR3 DNA: TGTGCCAGCAGTGATAGGGTGGCTCCCCTTTACAATGAGCAGTTCTTC. This sequence encodes CASSDRVAPLYNEQFF.

The chain links TRBV18 to TRBJ2-7; 8 nucleotides line up with TRBD1. Germline values: CDR1 KGHSH, CDR2 LQKENI. After removal of 0 bases from V and 3 bases from J, the junction contained 4 bases not matched to a gene. CDR3 length: 15 residues. Here the CDR3 reads CASSPPGQADYEQYF. CDR3 coding DNA: TGTGCCAGCTCACCACCGGGACAGGCTGACTACGAGCAGTACTTC.

This clonotype was seen a few times. The rearrangement uses TRBV28 and TRBJ1-2, with D maybe TRBD1 (6 bases). V was pared by 8 bases and J by 5 bases, with 24 bases between. The CDR3 is 16 amino acids. CDR1 and CDR2 from the germline V gene are MDHEN and SYDVKM. The CDR3 is CASDLSGGRRGYGYTF. In nucleotides, the CDR3 is TGTGCCAGCGACCTTTCCGGGGGCCGAAGGGGGTATGGCTACACCTTC.